The 32 T cell receptor beta chains presented below share a single source sample, sequenced in a study of T-cell reconstitution after alpha-beta-depleted transplantation in children. TCRbeta library preparation incorporated unique molecular identifiers. A single record per CDR3 protein comes from TCRdb applying MiXCR to the PCR reads. The sample has some 70,000 distinct CDR3 sequences, roughly 4.9% seen once; the top ten hold approximately 20%. Material: PBMCs, mostly from graft donor cells, obtained 180 days after TCRalphabeta/CD19-depleted stem cell transplant. All receptors derive from a boy younger than two who had a stem cell transplant for acute myeloid leukemia, so the T cells may come from the graft donor.

At least ten counts were recorded for this clonotype. This chain joins TRBV15 and TRBJ2-7; 7 bases are a match to TRBD2. Trimming took 0 bases from V and 0 from J; bases not matched to a gene: 5. The CDR3 spans 16 residues. Germline CDR1 is LNHNV and CDR2 is YYDKDF (reference sequence). The DNA for the CDR3 is TGTGCCACCAGCAGAGATGGGCGGGGGAGCTCCTACGAGCAGTACGTC. Protein: CATSRDGRGSSYEQYV.

This clonotype has at least ten counts. The chain has TRBV5-1 and TRBJ2-3; TRBD2 agrees at 9 bases. The CDR3 has 14 amino acids. Germline CDR1 and CDR2: SGHRS and YFSETQ. Trimming removed 2 bases from V and 5 bases from J; junction bases left unmatched: 3. The CDR3 bases are TGCGCCAGCAGCTTTGCGGGGGGGCGAGATACGCAGTATTTT. It encodes CASSFAGGRDTQYF.

This clonotype was counted at least ten times. This chain connects TRBV12-3 or TRBV12-4 to TRBJ2-5, with D possibly being TRBD2 (5 bases). CDR3 length: 13 residues. V was cut by 3 bases and J by 4 bases, with 9 bases left in between. CDR3 nucleotide sequence: TGTGCCAGCAGTTTTCGTGGAGGAGAGACCCAGTACTTC. Its translation: CASSFRGGETQYF.

This clonotype was found many times. This chain links TRBV20-1 with TRBJ2-7; 7 bases match TRBD2. The V and J ends lost 5 bases and 2 bases, in that order; junction bases with no gene match: 9. CDR1 is DFQATT and CDR2 is SNEGSKA in the germline V gene (reference sequence). This CDR3 is 14 amino acids long. CDR3 DNA: TGCAGTGCTGGGAGGGCAGGGTACCCCTACGAGCAGTACTTC. It codes for CSAGRAGYPYEQYF.

At least ten counts were recorded for this clonotype. The chain joins TRBV29-1 to TRBJ2-5; D is unclear. CDR1 and CDR2 (germline): SQVTM, ANQGSEA. The CDR3 extends over 12 amino acids. The V end was cut by 4 bases, the J end by 2 bases, with 8 bases between. CDR3 in amino acids: CSVVGEQETQYF. The CDR3 coding sequence is TGCAGCGTTGTTGGCGAGCAAGAGACCCAGTACTTC.

In this sample, this clonotype turned up many times. This chain connects TRBV20-1 to TRBJ2-3; no clear D. CDR1 is DFQATT, CDR2 SNEGSKA, per germline (reference sequence). Trimming removed 3 bases from V and 1 base from J, with 11 bases in between. The CDR3 has 14 residues. The CDR3 DNA is TGCAGTGCTAGTCCCCCAGTGGGCACAGATACGCAGTATTTT. Its protein product is CSASPPVGTDTQYF.

This clonotype was counted many times. The chain recombines TRBV7-9 with TRBJ1-4; D gene uncertain. CDR3 length: 17 residues. Germline CDR1 is SEHNR and CDR2 is FQNEAQ (reference sequence). Trimming stripped 4 bases from V and 4 bases from J, with 19 bases between. In DNA form, the CDR3 reads TGTGCCAGCAGCTCCTTAATAGATGAGCCCCTTAATGAAAAACTGTTTTTT. Protein product: CASSSLIDEPLNEKLFF.

The V and J genes are TRBV12-3 or TRBV12-4 and TRBJ2-5; possibly TRBD1 for D (6 bases). The germline V and J ends were trimmed by 5 bases and 4 bases, with 11 bases remaining between them. CDR3 length equals 13 residues. For the CDR3, the DNA is TGTGCCAGCAGTGTACGGGACATAGAGACCCAGTACTTC. Protein: CASSVRDIETQYF.

V usage is TRBV29-1 and J usage is TRBJ2-1, with 8 positions matching TRBD2. The CDR3 sequence is 13 residues long. Germline CDR1 and CDR2: SQVTM and ANQGSEA. V lost 6 bases and J lost 2; bases outside the gene matches: 3. CDR3 bases: TGCAGCGTAAAACTAGCGGCCTACAATGAGCAGTTCTTC. It specifies CSVKLAAYNEQFF.

In its sample, this clonotype was seen many times. The V call is TRBV12-3 or TRBV12-4, the J call TRBJ2-7; D gene ambiguous. V was clipped by 1 base and J by 6 bases, with 16 bases between them. The CDR3 has 15 residues. The CDR3 spells CASSLEALYEFEQYF. CDR3 nucleotide sequence: TGTGCCAGCAGTTTAGAAGCCCTTTACGAGTTCGAGCAGTACTTC.

This clonotype was observed many times. The chain employs TRBV12-3 or TRBV12-4 and TRBJ2-7, with unresolved D. This CDR3 has 13 amino acids. The V and J ends lost 5 bases and 0 bases respectively, with 8 bases between them. Here the CDR3 reads CASSHDDSYEQYV. CDR3 coding DNA: TGTGCCAGCAGTCATGACGACTCCTACGAGCAGTACGTC.

There are many counts of this clonotype. The chain carries TRBV6-5 and TRBJ2-5; D is possibly TRBD2 (6 bases). CDR3 length: 17 amino acids. Trimming left V 5 bases short and J 1 base short, with 20 bases between. The V gene's germline CDR1 is MNHEY and CDR2 SVGAGI. The CDR3 DNA reads as TGTGCCAGCAGTCTCCCTCGATCACGGGGACTCCAAGAGACCCAGTACTTC. Translation gives CASSLPRSRGLQETQYF.

There are many counts of this clonotype. The CDR3 coding sequence is TGCGCCAGCAGCTTTACTGGGGCTTCGTACCAAGAGACCCAGTACTTC. Translating it yields CASSFTGASYQETQYF. The chain recombines TRBV5-1 with TRBJ2-5; possibly TRBD1 for D (5 bases). The V gene's germline CDR1 is SGHRS and CDR2 YFSETQ. The length of the CDR3 is 16 residues. Deletions cut 2 bases from V and 0 bases from J, with 14 bases between.

This clonotype has ten or more counts. In nucleotides, the CDR3 is TGTGCCAGCAGCTTAATTCCCTTAGGGGGCTACTACGAGCAGTACGTC. It translates to CASSLIPLGGYYEQYV. This chain connects TRBV7-4 to TRBJ2-7; TRBD1 aligns across 7 bases. The junction had 10 bases not matched to a gene; V was cut back by 2 bases and J by 3 bases. CDR1 is SGHVT, CDR2 SQSDAQ, per germline. The CDR3 contains 16 residues.

This clonotype was picked up many times. The rearrangement links TRBV9 to TRBJ2-2; 11 nucleotides match TRBD1. Per germline, CDR1 SGDLS and CDR2 YYNGEE. J lost 5 bases, V lost 0 bases, and 6 bases had no gene match. The CDR3 spans 17 residues. Written as DNA, the CDR3 is TGTGCCAGCAGCGTAGATCGGACAGGGGGCTGGACCGGGGAGCTGTTTTTT. Translated, it gives CASSVDRTGGWTGELFF.

This clonotype was seen repeatedly, ten times or more. The chain joins TRBV15 to TRBJ2-3; no clear D. There are 16 residues in the CDR3. V was shortened by 0 bases and J by 2 bases, with 12 bases between the two germline ends. Germline lookup yields CDR1 LNHNV and CDR2 YYDKDF (reference sequence). The CDR3 sequence: CATSRDSALLTDTQYF. The CDR3 DNA is TGTGCCACCAGCAGAGATTCGGCCCTCCTCACAGATACGCAGTATTTT.

This clonotype was seen at least ten times. V and J are TRBV12-3 or TRBV12-4 and TRBJ2-7, with TRBD2 matching over 9 bases. Trimming cost V 6 bases and J 0 bases; bases outside gene matches: 6. CDR3 length equals 15 residues. The CDR3 bases are TGTGCCAGCAGCCCCAGACTAGCGGTCTCCTACGAGCAGTACTTC. As protein: CASSPRLAVSYEQYF.

This clonotype was picked up many times. The rearrangement links TRBV7-9 to TRBJ2-5, with D tentatively TRBD1 (6 bases). CDR3 length: 13 amino acids. Germline values: CDR1 SEHNR, CDR2 FQNEAQ (reference sequence). Trimming cost V 7 bases and J 2 bases, with 11 bases left between them. The CDR3 reads CASIQRGQETQYF. The CDR3 DNA reads as TGTGCCAGCATCCAAAGGGGGCAAGAGACCCAGTACTTC.

This clonotype appeared many times. The chain is built from TRBV5-1 and TRBJ1-1, with D uncertain. Trimming stripped 0 bases from V and 7 bases from J, with 7 bases between. This CDR3 contains 12 residues. The germline V gene encodes CDR1 SGHRS and CDR2 YFSETQ. In nucleotides, the CDR3 is TGCGCCAGCAGCTTGGATCCGTATGAAGCTTTCTTT. Its protein is CASSLDPYEAFF.

This clonotype has at least ten counts. The V call is TRBV5-5, the J call TRBJ1-5, with 9 bases fitting TRBD1. V lost 4 bases, J lost 7 bases, and 6 bases stayed unmatched. There are 14 residues in the CDR3. CDR1 is SGHKS, CDR2 YYEKEE, per germline (reference sequence). CDR3 region: CASSAGQGGQPQHF. DNA of the CDR3: TGTGCCAGCAGCGCGGGACAGGGCGGGCAGCCCCAGCATTTT.

The chain uses TRBV2 and TRBJ2-7; 9 nucleotides agree with TRBD2. The germline V gene encodes CDR1 SNHLY and CDR2 FYNNEI. The V gene end was trimmed by 4 bases and the J gene end by 4 bases; junction bases not matched to a gene: 5. This CDR3 is built from 14 residues. CDR3 sequence reads: CASSGELAGYEQYV. The CDR3 DNA reads TGTGCCAGCAGTGGAGAGCTAGCGGGGTACGAGCAGTACGTC.

The table lists this clonotype with many counts. The chain joins TRBV5-5 to TRBJ2-7, with D possibly matching TRBD1 (7 bases). CDR1 is SGHKS, CDR2 YYEKEE, per germline (reference sequence). The CDR3 contains 14 residues. The V gene lost 1 base and the J gene lost 3 bases, with 11 bases spanning the gap. The CDR3, as DNA: TGTGCCAGCAGCTTGTCAGGGGGGTTCTACGAGCAGTACGTC. Its translation is CASSLSGGFYEQYV.

This clonotype was counted at least ten times. The chain couples TRBV6-2 or TRBV6-3 to TRBJ2-2; D ambiguous. CDR3 length: 14 residues. Trimming removed 0 bases from V and 7 bases from J, with 9 bases in between. Germline CDR1 MNHEY, CDR2 SVGEGT. CDR3 coding DNA: TGTGCCAGCAGTTACTCCAGTCCACTCGGGGAGCTGTTTTTT. The encoded protein is CASSYSSPLGELFF.

This clonotype has ten or more counts. V usage is TRBV5-4 and J usage is TRBJ2-5, with D tentatively TRBD1 (5 bases). Between the trimmed V and J ends, which lost 4 bases and 1 base, there was a span of 8 bases. Germline CDR1 is SGHNT and CDR2 is YYREEE (reference sequence). This CDR3 contains 13 residues. Here the CDR3 DNA reads TGTGCCAGCAGCCCTCAGGGCCAAGAGACCCAGTACTTC. This gives the protein CASSPQGQETQYF. The full variable domain, rest sourced from reference TRBV5-4 and TRBJ2-5, is ETGVTQSPTHLIKTRGQQVTLRCSSQSGHNTVSWYQQALGQGPQFIFQYYREEENGRGNFPPRFSGLQFPNYSSELNVNALELDDSALYLCASSPQGQETQYFGPGTRLLVL.

This clonotype occurred many times. The chain carries TRBV12-3 or TRBV12-4 and TRBJ2-7; D is perhaps TRBD2 (7 bases). The CDR3 is 16 residues long. V was clipped by 4 bases and J by 4 bases, with 20 bases between them. The CDR3 region is CASSYNAGLGGYEQYF. In nucleotides, the CDR3 is TGTGCCAGCAGTTACAACGCCGGACTAGGGGGGTACGAGCAGTACTTC.

This clonotype has ten or more counts. The chain combines TRBV5-8 with TRBJ2-1; 12 bases match TRBD2. Germline V gene sequence: CDR1 SGHTS, CDR2 YDEGEE. V gave up 3 bases and J gave up 4 bases; unmatched junction bases: 2. The length of the CDR3 is 15 residues. The CDR3: CASSWLAGGYNEQFF. The CDR3 coding sequence is TGTGCCAGCAGCTGGCTAGCGGGGGGGTACAATGAGCAGTTCTTC.

The sample holds many counts of this clonotype. The genes are TRBV12-3 or TRBV12-4 and TRBJ2-2; a possible D gene is TRBD1 (5 bases). The CDR3 extends over 14 amino acids. The germline V and J ends were trimmed by 3 bases and 0 bases, with 5 bases remaining between them. The CDR3 here is CASSLTANTGELFF. DNA of the CDR3: TGTGCCAGCAGTTTGACAGCGAACACCGGGGAGCTGTTTTTT.

This clonotype was observed at least ten times. The rearrangement links TRBV29-1 to TRBJ2-5; possible D gene TRBD1, 6 bases. V lost 4 bases, J lost 4 bases, and 7 bases lay in between. The germline CDR1 and CDR2 sequences are SQVTM and ANQGSEA. The CDR3 runs to 11 residues. The CDR3 loop reads CSVGGGETQYF. The CDR3 DNA reads as TGCAGCGTTGGAGGGGGAGAGACCCAGTACTTC.

The rearrangement uses TRBV19 and TRBJ2-2; TRBD1 matches at 9 bases. After removal of 2 bases from V and 3 bases from J, the junction contained 4 bases not matched to a gene. Germline V lookup: CDR1 LNHDA, CDR2 SQIVND (reference sequence). CDR3 length equals 16 residues. CDR3 DNA: TGTGCCAGTAGTATATACGGGACAGGGTACACCGGGGAGCTGTTTTTT. Translated: CASSIYGTGYTGELFF.

This clonotype occurred many times. V usage is TRBV20-1 and J usage is TRBJ2-2; D remains ambiguous. Between the trimmed V and J ends, which lost 0 bases and 0 bases, there was a span of 11 bases. This CDR3 spans 16 amino acids. The germline CDR1 and CDR2 sequences are DFQATT and SNEGSKA (reference sequence). The CDR3 region has the DNA TGCAGTGCTAGAGATCTTGAGGAGCCGAACACCGGGGAGCTGTTTTTT. Amino acid sequence: CSARDLEEPNTGELFF.

This clonotype was counted many times. The CDR3 is CAWNDRAEAFF. CDR3 sequence (DNA): TGTGCCTGGAACGACAGGGCTGAAGCTTTCTTT. The chain recombines TRBV30 with TRBJ1-1, with TRBD1 matching over 7 bases. V lost 4 bases, J lost 6 bases, and 2 bases stayed unmatched. The germline gives CDR1 GTSNPN, CDR2 SVGIG (reference sequence). This CDR3 is built from 11 residues.

The sample holds many counts of this clonotype. V usage is TRBV24-1 and J usage is TRBJ2-3; possible D gene TRBD1, 8 bases. Trimming shortened V by 10 bases and J by 0 bases, and 16 bases separated the two germline ends. The CDR3 spans 15 residues. CDR1 and CDR2 (germline): KGHDR, SFDVKD. CDR3 region: CATGQGLSSTDTQYF. The CDR3 nucleotides read TGTGCCACAGGACAGGGACTATCTAGCACAGATACGCAGTATTTT.